This T cell receptor beta chain was documented in a study of T cell changes during pregnancy in multiple sclerosis. V lost 4 bases, J lost 4 bases, and 11 bases lay in between. Germline CDR1 and CDR2: SGHRS and YFSETQ. The CDR3 contains 14 residues. Generated by immunoSEQ multiplex PCR, the TCRdb table keeps only in-frame clones and is missing some. The sample lists under 50,000 clones; 80% to 95% were seen once. The TCR comes from a female donor with multiple sclerosis, enrolled in a pregnancy study. The genes are TRBV5-1 and TRBJ1-4; perhaps TRBD1 as D (5 bases). Sequenced here: CD4+ T cells from peripheral blood mononuclear cells, sampled in the first trimester of pregnancy. CDR3 DNA sequence: TGCGCCAGCAGCCTGGGGGAGATTAATGAAAAACTGTTTTTT. As protein: CASSLGEINEKLFF. The full variable domain, its missing parts supplied by reference TRBV5-1 and TRBJ1-4, is KAGVTQTPRYLIKTRGQQVTLSCSPISGHRSVSWYQQTPGQGLQFLFEYFSETQRNKGNFPGRFSGRQFSNSRSEMNVSTLELGDSALYLCASSLGEINEKLFFGSGTQLSVL.